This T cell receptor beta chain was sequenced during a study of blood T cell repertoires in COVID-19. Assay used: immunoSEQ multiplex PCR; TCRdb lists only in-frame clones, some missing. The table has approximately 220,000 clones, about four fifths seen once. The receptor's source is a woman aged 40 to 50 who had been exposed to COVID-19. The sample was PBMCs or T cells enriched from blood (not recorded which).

The CDR3: CASSGDRVNTEAFF. The DNA for the CDR3 is TGTGCCAGCAGTGGGGACAGAGTGAACACTGAAGCTTTCTTT. V gene TRBV2 combines with J gene TRBJ1-1, with 7 bases matching TRBD1. The CDR3 runs 14 residues. The J segment lost 0 bases and the V segment lost 4 bases, leaving 2 bases of the junction unmatched. In germline, CDR1 is SNHLY, CDR2 FYNNEI.